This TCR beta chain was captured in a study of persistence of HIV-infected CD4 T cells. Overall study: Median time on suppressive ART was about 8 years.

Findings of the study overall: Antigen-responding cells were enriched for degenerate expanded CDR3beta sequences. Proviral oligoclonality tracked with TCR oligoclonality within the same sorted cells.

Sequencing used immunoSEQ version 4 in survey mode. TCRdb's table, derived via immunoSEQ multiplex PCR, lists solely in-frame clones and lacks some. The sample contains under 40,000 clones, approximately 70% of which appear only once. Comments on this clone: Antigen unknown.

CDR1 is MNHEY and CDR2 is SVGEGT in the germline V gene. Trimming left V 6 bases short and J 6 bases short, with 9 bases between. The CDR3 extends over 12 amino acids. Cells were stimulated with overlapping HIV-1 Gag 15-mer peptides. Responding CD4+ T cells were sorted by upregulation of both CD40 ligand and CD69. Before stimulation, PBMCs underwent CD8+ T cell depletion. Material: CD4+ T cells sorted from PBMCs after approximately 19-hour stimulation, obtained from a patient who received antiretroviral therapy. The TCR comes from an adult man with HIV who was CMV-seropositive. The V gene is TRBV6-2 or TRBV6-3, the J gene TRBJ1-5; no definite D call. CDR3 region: CASSPSTQPQHF. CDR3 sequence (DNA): TGTGCCAGCAGCCCTAGTACTCAGCCCCAGCATTTT.